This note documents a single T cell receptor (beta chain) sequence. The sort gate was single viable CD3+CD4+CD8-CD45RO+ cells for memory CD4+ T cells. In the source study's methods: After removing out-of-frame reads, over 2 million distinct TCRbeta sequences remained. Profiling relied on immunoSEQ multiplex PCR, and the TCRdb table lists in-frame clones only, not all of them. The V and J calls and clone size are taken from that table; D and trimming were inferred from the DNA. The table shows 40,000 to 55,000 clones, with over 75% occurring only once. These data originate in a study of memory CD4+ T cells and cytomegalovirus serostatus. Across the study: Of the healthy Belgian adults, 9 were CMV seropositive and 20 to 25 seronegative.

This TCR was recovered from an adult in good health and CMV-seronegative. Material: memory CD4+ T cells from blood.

The CDR3 here is CASSQPRTGSNTIYF. CDR3 sequence (DNA): TGCGCCAGCAGCCAACCTCGGACAGGGTCAAACACCATATATTTT. This chain links TRBV4-1 with TRBJ1-3; 8 nucleotides agree with TRBD1. The CDR3 loop spans 15 amino acids. Trimming cost V 2 bases and J 6 bases; bases outside gene matches: 6. The germline V gene encodes CDR1 MGHRA and CDR2 YSYEKL.